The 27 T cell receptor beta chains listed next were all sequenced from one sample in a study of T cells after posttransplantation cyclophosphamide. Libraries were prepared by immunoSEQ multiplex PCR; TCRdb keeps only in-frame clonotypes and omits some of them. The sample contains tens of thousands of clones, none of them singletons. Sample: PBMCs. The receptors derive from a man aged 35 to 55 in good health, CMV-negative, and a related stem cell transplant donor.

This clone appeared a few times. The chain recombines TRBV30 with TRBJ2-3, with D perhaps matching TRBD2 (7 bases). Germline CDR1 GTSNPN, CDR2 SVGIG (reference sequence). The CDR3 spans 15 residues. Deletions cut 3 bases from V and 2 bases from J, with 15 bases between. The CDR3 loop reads CAWRRGQAVTDTQYF. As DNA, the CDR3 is TGTGCCTGGAGGCGGGGGCAGGCGGTCACAGATACGCAGTATTTT.

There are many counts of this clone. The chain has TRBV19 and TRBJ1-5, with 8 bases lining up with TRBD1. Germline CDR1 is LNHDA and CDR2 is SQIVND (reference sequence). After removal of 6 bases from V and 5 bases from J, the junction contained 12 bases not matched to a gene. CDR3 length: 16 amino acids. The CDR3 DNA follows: TGTGCCAGTAGGAAGGTCAGGGGGCCTTCTTATCAGCCCCAGCATTTT. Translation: CASRKVRGPSYQPQHF.

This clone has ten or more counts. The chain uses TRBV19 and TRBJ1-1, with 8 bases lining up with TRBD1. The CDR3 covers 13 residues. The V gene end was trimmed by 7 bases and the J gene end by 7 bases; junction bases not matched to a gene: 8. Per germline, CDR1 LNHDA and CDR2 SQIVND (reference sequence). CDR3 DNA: TGTGCCAGTACCGAACAGGGGGATCGTGAAGCTTTCTTT. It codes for CASTEQGDREAFF.

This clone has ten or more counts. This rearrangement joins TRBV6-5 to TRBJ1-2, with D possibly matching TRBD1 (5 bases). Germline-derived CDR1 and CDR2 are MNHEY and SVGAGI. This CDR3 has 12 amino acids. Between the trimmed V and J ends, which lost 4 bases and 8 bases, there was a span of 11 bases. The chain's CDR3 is CASSWGRGGYTF. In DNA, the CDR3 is TGTGCCAGCAGTTGGGGGAGGGGAGGCTACACCTTC.

CDR3 region: CASSKGQGYNEQFF. The CDR3 DNA sequence: TGTGCCAGCAGTAAAGGACAGGGCTACAATGAGCAGTTCTTC. The V gene is TRBV28, the J gene TRBJ2-1, with TRBD1 matching 8 bases. The CDR3 sequence is 14 residues long. The V and J ends lost 5 bases and 3 bases, in that order; junction bases with no gene match: 3. The germline V gene has CDR1 MDHEN and CDR2 SYDVKM.

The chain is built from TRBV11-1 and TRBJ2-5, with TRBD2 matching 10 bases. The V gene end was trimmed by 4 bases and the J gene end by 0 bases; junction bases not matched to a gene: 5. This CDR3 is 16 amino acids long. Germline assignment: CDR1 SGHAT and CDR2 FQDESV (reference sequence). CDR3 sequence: CASSSSSGGDQETQYF. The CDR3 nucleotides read TGTGCCAGCAGCTCGTCTAGCGGGGGTGACCAAGAGACCCAGTACTTC.

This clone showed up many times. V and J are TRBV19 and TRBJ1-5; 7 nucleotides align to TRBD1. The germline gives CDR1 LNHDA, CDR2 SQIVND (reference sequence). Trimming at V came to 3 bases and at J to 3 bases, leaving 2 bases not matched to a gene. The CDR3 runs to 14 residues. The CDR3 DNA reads TGTGCCAGTAGTATGGACAGGACCAATCAGCCCCAGCATTTT. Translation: CASSMDRTNQPQHF.

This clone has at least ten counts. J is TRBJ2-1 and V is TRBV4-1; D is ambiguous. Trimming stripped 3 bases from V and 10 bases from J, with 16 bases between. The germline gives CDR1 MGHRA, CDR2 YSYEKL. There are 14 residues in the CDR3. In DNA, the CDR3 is TGCGCCAGCAGCCAGGCTGGCGTCGGGTGGGAGCAGTTCTTC. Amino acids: CASSQAGVGWEQFF.

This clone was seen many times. The DNA for the CDR3 is TGTGCCAGTCGGTGGACAGGCGCTATGAACACTGAAGCTTTCTTT. Its protein is CASRWTGAMNTEAFF. The chain recombines TRBV19 with TRBJ1-1; 7 positions match TRBD1. Trimming took 8 bases from V and 0 from J; bases not matched to a gene: 9. The germline CDR1 and CDR2 sequences are LNHDA and SQIVND (reference sequence). This CDR3 spans 15 amino acids.

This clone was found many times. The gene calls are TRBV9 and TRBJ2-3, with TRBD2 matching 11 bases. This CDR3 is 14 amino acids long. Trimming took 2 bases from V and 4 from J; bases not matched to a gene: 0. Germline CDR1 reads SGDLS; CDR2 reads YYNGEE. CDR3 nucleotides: TGTGCCAGCAGCGTTAGCGGGGGGGCAGATACGCAGTATTTT. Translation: CASSVSGGADTQYF.

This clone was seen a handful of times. The CDR3 DNA is TGTGCCAGCAGTGAATCCGGACAGCTCTATGGCTACACCTTC. Protein sequence: CASSESGQLYGYTF. V usage is TRBV6-1 and J usage is TRBJ1-2, with D tentatively TRBD1 (6 bases). Germline V gene data show CDR1 as MNHNS and CDR2 as SASEGT. Trimming removed 2 bases at V and 4 bases at J, with 11 bases between. There are 14 residues in the CDR3.

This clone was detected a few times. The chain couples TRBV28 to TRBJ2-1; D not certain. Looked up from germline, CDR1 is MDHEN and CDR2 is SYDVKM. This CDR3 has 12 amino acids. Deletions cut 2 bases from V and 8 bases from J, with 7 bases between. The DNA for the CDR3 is TGTGCCAGCAGTTTAATGGGCGATGAGCAGTTCTTC. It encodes CASSLMGDEQFF.

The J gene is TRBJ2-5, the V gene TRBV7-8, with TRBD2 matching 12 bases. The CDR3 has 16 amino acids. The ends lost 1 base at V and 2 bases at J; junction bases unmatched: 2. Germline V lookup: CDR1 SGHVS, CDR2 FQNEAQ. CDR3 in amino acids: CASSLGLAGAQETQYF. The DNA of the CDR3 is TGTGCCAGCAGCTTAGGACTAGCGGGGGCACAAGAGACCCAGTACTTC.

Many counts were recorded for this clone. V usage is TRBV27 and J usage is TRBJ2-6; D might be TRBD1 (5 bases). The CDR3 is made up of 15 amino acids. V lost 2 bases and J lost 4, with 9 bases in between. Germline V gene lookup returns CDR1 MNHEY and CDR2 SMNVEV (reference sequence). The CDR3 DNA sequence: TGTGCCAGCAGTTTAATAGGGGCCGGGGCCAACGTCCTGACTTTC. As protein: CASSLIGAGANVLTF.

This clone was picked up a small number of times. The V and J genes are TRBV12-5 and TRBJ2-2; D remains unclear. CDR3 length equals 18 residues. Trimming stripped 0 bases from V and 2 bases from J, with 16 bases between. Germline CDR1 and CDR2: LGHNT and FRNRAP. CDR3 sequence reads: CASGLVPYLQENTGELFF. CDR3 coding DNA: TGTGCTAGTGGTTTGGTACCATACCTCCAGGAAAACACCGGGGAGCTGTTTTTT.

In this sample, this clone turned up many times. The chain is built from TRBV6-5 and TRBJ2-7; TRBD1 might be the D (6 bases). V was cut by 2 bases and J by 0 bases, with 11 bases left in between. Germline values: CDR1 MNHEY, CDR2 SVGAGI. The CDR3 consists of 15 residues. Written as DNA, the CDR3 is TGTGCCAGCAGTTACGTCCAGGGGCCCTCCTACGAGCAGTACTTC. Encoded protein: CASSYVQGPSYEQYF.

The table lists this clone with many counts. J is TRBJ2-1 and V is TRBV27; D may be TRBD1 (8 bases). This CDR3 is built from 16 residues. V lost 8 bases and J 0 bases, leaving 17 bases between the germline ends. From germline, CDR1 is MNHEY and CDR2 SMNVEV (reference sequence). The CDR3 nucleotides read TGTGCCAGCCGATCATACAGGGGGGGCTCCTACAATGAGCAGTTCTTC. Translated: CASRSYRGGSYNEQFF.

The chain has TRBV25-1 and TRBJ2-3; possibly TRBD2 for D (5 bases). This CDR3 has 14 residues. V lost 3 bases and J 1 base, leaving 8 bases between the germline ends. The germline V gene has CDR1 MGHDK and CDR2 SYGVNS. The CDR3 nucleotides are TGTGCCAGCAGTGATTACGGGGGCACAGATACGCAGTATTTT. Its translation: CASSDYGGTDTQYF.

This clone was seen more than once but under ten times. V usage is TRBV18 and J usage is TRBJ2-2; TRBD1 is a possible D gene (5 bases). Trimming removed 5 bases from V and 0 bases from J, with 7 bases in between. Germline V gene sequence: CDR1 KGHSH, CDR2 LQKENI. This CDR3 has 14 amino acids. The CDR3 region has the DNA TGTGCCAGCTCATTGGACACGAACACCGGGGAGCTGTTTTTT. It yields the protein CASSLDTNTGELFF.

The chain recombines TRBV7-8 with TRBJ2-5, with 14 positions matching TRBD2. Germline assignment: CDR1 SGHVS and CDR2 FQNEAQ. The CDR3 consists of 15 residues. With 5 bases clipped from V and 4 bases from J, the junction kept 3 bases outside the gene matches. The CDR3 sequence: CASSRGTSGGETQYF. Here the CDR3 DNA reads TGTGCCAGCAGCCGTGGGACTAGCGGGGGAGAGACCCAGTACTTC.

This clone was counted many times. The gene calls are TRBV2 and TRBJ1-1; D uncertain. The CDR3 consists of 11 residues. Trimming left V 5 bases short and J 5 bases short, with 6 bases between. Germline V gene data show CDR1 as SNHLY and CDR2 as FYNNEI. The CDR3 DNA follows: TGTGCCAGCAGTTCGGGGACTGAAGCTTTCTTT. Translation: CASSSGTEAFF.

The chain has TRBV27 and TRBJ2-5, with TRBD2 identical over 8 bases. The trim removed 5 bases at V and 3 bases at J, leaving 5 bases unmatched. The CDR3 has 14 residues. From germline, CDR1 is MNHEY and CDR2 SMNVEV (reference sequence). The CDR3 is CASSRGLAEETQYF. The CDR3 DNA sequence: TGTGCCAGCAGTCGCGGACTAGCCGAAGAGACCCAGTACTTC.

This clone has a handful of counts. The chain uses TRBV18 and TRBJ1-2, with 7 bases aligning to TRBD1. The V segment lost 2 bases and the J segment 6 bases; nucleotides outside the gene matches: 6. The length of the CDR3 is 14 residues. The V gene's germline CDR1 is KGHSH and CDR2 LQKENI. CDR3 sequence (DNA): TGTGCCAGCTCACCAACGACAGGGATAGATGGCTACACCTTC. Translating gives CASSPTTGIDGYTF.

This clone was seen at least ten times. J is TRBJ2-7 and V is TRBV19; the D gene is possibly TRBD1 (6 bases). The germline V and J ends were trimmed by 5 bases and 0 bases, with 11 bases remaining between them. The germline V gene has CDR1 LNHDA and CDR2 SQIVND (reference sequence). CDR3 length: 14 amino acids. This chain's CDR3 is CASSSPGHSYEQYF. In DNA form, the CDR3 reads TGTGCCAGTAGTTCACCGGGACACTCCTACGAGCAGTACTTC.

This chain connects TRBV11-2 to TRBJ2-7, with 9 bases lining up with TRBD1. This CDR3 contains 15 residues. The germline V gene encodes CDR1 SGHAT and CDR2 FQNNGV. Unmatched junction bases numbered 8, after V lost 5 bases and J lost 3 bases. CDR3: CASSVTGGWGYEQYF. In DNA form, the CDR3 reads TGTGCCAGCAGCGTAACAGGGGGCTGGGGCTACGAGCAGTACTTC.

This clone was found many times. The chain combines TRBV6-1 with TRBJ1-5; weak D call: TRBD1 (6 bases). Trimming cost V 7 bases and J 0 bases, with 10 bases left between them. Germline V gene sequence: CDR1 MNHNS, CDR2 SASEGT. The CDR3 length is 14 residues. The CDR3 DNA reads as TGTGCCAGCACTGGACAGAATAGCAATCAGCCCCAGCATTTT. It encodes CASTGQNSNQPQHF.

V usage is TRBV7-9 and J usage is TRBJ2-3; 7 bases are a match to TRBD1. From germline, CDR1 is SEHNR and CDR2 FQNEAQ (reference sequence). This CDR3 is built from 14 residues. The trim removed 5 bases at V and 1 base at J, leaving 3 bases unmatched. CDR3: CASSQGVGTDTQYF. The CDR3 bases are TGTGCCAGCAGCCAGGGGGTTGGCACAGATACGCAGTATTTT.